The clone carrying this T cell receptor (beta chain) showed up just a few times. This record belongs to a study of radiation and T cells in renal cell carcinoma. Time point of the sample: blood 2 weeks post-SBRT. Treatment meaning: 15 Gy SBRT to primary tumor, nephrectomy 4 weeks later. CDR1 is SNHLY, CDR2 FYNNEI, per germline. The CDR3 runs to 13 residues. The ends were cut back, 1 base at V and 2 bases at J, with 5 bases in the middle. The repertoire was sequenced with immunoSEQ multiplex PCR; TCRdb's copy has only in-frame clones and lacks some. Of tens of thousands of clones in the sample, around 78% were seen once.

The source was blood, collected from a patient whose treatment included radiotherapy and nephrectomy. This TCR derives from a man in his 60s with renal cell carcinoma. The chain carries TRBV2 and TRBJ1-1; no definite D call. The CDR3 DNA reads TGTGCCAGCAGTGAAGGCTTTAACACTGAAGCTTTCTTT. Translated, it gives CASSEGFNTEAFF.